This T cell receptor (beta chain) stems from a study of shared clonotypes between healthy human individuals. Study-wide results and caveats: Sampling included only blood; tissue repertoires likely differ.

The table came from immunoSEQ multiplex PCR; TCRdb's copy has only in-frame clones and leaves some out. The sample lists over a million clones, approximately 97% seen once, with over 1% in the top ten. This CDR3 region has 18 residues. Looked up from germline, CDR1 is KGHSH and CDR2 is LQKENI. The V segment lost 2 bases and the J segment 0 bases; nucleotides outside the gene matches: 6. The study enrolled healthy HIV-negative adults without recent acute infections or vaccinations as donors. All participating donors were Caucasian adults from Nashville, Tennessee. The CD4+ fraction was divided into a CD45RA+ naive subset and a CD45RA-negative memory subset. About this clone itself: Its antigen is still unknown.

The V call is TRBV18, the J call TRBJ2-6; TRBD1 agrees at 8 bases. The sequenced sample was naive CD4+ T cells sorted from blood. Stated subset: CD45RA+ positively selected. This sequence originates from a man aged 25 to 40 in good health. CDR3 sequence reads: CASSPTGTGNSGANVLTF. CDR3 DNA sequence: TGTGCCAGCTCACCAACCGGGACAGGCAACTCTGGGGCCAACGTCCTGACTTTC.